This T cell receptor beta chain was sequenced in a study of graft-versus-host responses after intestinal transplantation. Study information: All recipients were transplanted with multivisceral, liver-intestinal, or isolated intestinal grafts. Anti-thymocyte globulin induction was given to all recipients, followed by tacrolimus and steroids for roughly three years.

Sequencing used immunoSEQ multiplex PCR; TCRdb keeps in-frame clones, though not all of them. Among roughly 99,000 clones, around 90% were seen once, and the ten largest hold less than 0.85%. Details on this clone: As yet, its antigen is unknown.

Study-level points and caveats: GvH clonotypes were identified within recipient marrow, with a subset emerging first in ileum or blood.

This TCR was recovered from a human donor who was the organ donor for an intestinal transplant. This material consisted of unstimulated CD4+ T cells sorted from spleen or lymph node cells, taken before transplant.

CDR3 in DNA: TGTGCCAGCAGCAAACTAGTGGGAGGGTACAATGAGCAGTTCTTC. This encodes CASSKLVGGYNEQFF. The chain carries TRBV9 and TRBJ2-1; TRBD2 matches 7 bases. V was pared by 4 bases and J by 4 bases, with 8 bases of the junction left unmatched. Germline CDR1 and CDR2: SGDLS and YYNGEE. The CDR3 is 15 residues long.